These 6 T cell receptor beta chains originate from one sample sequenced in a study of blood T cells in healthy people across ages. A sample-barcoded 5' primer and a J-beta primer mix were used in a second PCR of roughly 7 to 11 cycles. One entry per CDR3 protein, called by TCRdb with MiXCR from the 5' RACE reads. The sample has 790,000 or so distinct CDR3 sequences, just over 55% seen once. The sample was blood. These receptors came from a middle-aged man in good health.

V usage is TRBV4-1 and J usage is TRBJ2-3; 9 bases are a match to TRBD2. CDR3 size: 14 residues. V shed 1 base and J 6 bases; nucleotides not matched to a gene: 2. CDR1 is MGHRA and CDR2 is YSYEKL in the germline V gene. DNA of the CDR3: TGCGCCAGCAGCCAAGTAACTAGCGGGGATACGCAGTATTTT. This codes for CASSQVTSGDTQYF.

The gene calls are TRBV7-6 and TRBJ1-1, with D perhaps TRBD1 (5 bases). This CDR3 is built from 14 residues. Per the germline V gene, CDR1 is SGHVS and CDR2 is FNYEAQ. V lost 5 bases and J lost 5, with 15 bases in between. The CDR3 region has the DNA TGTGCCAGCAGCCCAGAGCCGGGGGTGACTGAAGCTTTCTTT. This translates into CASSPEPGVTEAFF.

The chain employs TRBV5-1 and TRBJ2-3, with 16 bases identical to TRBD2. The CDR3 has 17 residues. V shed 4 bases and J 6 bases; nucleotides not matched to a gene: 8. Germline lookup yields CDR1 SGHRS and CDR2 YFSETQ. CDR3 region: CASSPGLAGGPSDTQYF. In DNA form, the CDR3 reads TGCGCCAGCAGCCCGGGACTAGCGGGAGGGCCATCGGATACGCAGTATTTT.

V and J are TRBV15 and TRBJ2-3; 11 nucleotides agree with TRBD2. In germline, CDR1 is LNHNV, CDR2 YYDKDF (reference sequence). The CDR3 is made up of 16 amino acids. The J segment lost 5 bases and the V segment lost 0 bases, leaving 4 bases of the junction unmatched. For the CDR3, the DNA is TGTGCCACCAGCAGAGAGACTAGCGGGAATATAGATACGCAGTATTTT. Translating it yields CATSRETSGNIDTQYF.

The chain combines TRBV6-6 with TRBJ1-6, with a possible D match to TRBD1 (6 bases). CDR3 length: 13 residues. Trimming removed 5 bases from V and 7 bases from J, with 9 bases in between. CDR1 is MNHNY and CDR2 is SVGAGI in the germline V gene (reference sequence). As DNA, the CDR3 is TGTGCCAGCAGTACCGACAGGAATTCACCCCTCCACTTT. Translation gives CASSTDRNSPLHF.

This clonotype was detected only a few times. The DNA for the CDR3 is TGCAGCGTGGATACCCAATCGGGCTATGGCTACACCTTC. Protein sequence: CSVDTQSGYGYTF. The rearrangement links TRBV29-1 to TRBJ1-2, with D unresolved. Trimming cost V 6 bases and J 4 bases, with 15 bases left between them. The CDR3 extends over 13 amino acids. Germline V gene data show CDR1 as SQVTM and CDR2 as ANQGSEA.